These 14 T cell receptor beta chains were all obtained from the same sample, sequenced in a study of CDR3 diversity in severe acne. In TCRdb, the PCR reads were re-called with MiXCR into one record per CDR3 protein. The repertoire has around 83,000 distinct CDR3 sequences, around 47% of them found once; the top ten carry about 9.9%. Sequencing was performed on blood. Receptor source: a male donor with severe acne vulgaris.

This clonotype is a singleton in its sample. Since the CDR3 does not end with the conserved phenylalanine or tryptophan, this likely comes from a read error. The chain links TRBV19 to TRBJ2-5; 8 bases match TRBD2. The V gene end was trimmed by 5 bases and the J gene end by 5 bases; junction bases not matched to a gene: 10. The CDR3 contains 15 residues. CDR1 LNHDA and CDR2 SQIVND come from the germline V gene (reference sequence). The CDR3: CASSQAGRAGETQYL. As DNA, the CDR3 is TGTGCCAGTAGTCAAGCCGGGAGGGCCGGCGAGACCCAGTACCTC.

The chain is built from TRBV5-5 and TRBJ2-7; D perhaps matches TRBD1 (8 bases). V was trimmed by 4 bases and J by 5 bases, leaving 13 bases between them. The CDR3 runs 13 residues. Germline loops: CDR1 SGHKS, CDR2 YYEKEE (reference sequence). The CDR3 bases are TGTGCCAGCAGCCTACAGGGGGGGGACGAGCAGTACTTC. It translates to CASSLQGGDEQYF.

The chain uses TRBV28 and TRBJ1-4, with 8 positions matching TRBD1. The germline CDR1 and CDR2 sequences are MDHEN and SYDVKM. This CDR3 is built from 15 residues. Trimming removed 7 bases from V and 6 bases from J; junction bases left unmatched: 10. CDR3 residues: CASNPSTGADEKLFF. In DNA, the CDR3 is TGTGCCAGCAATCCTTCGACAGGGGCTGATGAAAAACTGTTTTTT.

This clonotype has a single count. The chain employs TRBV6-1 and TRBJ2-1, with TRBD2 identical over 8 bases. The J segment lost 8 bases and the V segment lost 6 bases, leaving 6 bases of the junction unmatched. CDR1 is MNHNS, CDR2 SASEGT, per germline. This CDR3 region has 13 residues. The chain's CDR3 is CASRGAGEDEQFF. Here the CDR3 DNA reads TGTGCCAGCAGAGGAGCGGGAGAGGATGAGCAGTTCTTC.

This clonotype was found a few times. This rearrangement joins TRBV25-1 to TRBJ1-1; D gene ambiguous. Germline values: CDR1 MGHDK, CDR2 SYGVNS. This CDR3 spans 15 amino acids. Trimming removed 1 base from V and 5 bases from J, with 14 bases in between. DNA for the CDR3: TGTGCCAGCAGTGAATCCTGGCGGGGAGAAACTGAAGCTTTCTTT. Protein: CASSESWRGETEAFF.

This clonotype came up a few times. A read error may explain this, as a much larger clone is one base away. This chain uses TRBV2 with TRBJ2-7; D remains ambiguous. Germline V lookup: CDR1 SNHLY, CDR2 FYNNEI. The CDR3 has 13 amino acids. The V end was cut by 11 bases, the J end by 2 bases, with 16 bases between. The CDR3 loop reads CACKPTSPYEQYF. CDR3 coding DNA: TGTGCCTGCAAGCCTACCTCCCCCTACGAGCAGTACTTC.

V is TRBV7-9 and J is TRBJ2-1; TRBD1 aligns across 10 bases. V lost 3 bases to trimming and J lost 3 bases; unmatched junction nucleotides: 8. The V gene's germline CDR1 is SEHNR and CDR2 FQNEAQ (reference sequence). This CDR3 region has 17 residues. The CDR3 protein is CASSFPTRDRGYNEQFF. CDR3 DNA sequence: TGTGCCAGCAGCTTCCCGACCCGGGACAGGGGCTACAATGAGCAGTTCTTC.

The V gene is TRBV2, the J gene TRBJ2-7, with D possibly being TRBD1 (5 bases). V lost 3 bases and J 1 base, leaving 16 bases between the germline ends. The CDR3 has 16 residues. Germline-derived CDR1 and CDR2 are SNHLY and FYNNEI. The CDR3 DNA reads TGTGCCAGCAGTGAGTGGGGCCAGGGTGTATCCTACGAGCAGTACTTC. This gives the protein CASSEWGQGVSYEQYF. The variable domain in full, completed from reference TRBV2 and TRBJ2-7, reads EPEVTQTPSHQVTQMGQEVILRCVPISNHLYFYWYRQILGQKVEFLVSFYNNEISEKSEIFDDQFSVERPDGSNFTLKIRSTKLEDSAMYFCASSEWGQGVSYEQYFGPGTRLTVT.

To note about this clonotype: The CDR3 does not close with the conserved phenylalanine or tryptophan, likely indicating a read error. V gene TRBV7-9 combines with J gene TRBJ1-2; D gene unclear. The V gene's germline CDR1 is SEHNR and CDR2 FQNEAQ (reference sequence). V dropped 3 bases and J dropped 3 bases, with 8 bases sitting between them. The CDR3 is 13 residues long. The CDR3, as DNA: TGTGCCAGCAGCTTGCAAGGAGACTATGGCTACACCCTC. Its translation: CASSLQGDYGYTL.

This clonotype was seen at least ten times. This chain links TRBV10-3 with TRBJ2-1; a weak D match, TRBD2 (6 bases). Trimming took off 10 bases at V and 2 bases at J, with 12 bases between the two ends. The germline V gene has CDR1 ENHRY and CDR2 SYGVKD. This CDR3 is 13 amino acids long. CDR3 residues: CATLAITYNEQFF. The CDR3 DNA reads TGTGCCACGCTAGCGATCACCTACAATGAGCAGTTCTTC.

This clonotype was recorded many times. The CDR3 spells CASSLESGQGNSPLHF. CDR3 sequence (DNA): TGTGCCAGCAGCTTAGAATCGGGCCAGGGTAATTCACCCCTCCACTTT. V gene TRBV7-9 combines with J gene TRBJ1-6; a weak D match, TRBD1 (5 bases). Germline V gene lookup returns CDR1 SEHNR and CDR2 FQNEAQ (reference sequence). The CDR3 extends over 16 amino acids. The germline V and J ends were trimmed by 1 base and 6 bases, with 13 bases remaining between them.

As to this clonotype: This is likely a read error, given that the CDR3 carries no conserved phenylalanine or tryptophan at its end. The DNA is omitted, as the CDR3 cannot be located on it reliably, and the CDR3 follows TCRdb's listing. CDR3 sequence: CASSPSGERCR. The J gene is TRBJ2-7, the V gene TRBV7-6; the table's D call TRBD2 went unverified against the DNA. The V gene's germline CDR1 is SGHVS and CDR2 FNYEAQ. The CDR3 region is 11 residues in length, termini included.

In its sample, this clonotype was seen many times. This may arise from a read error, as a much more abundant clone is one base away. This rearrangement joins TRBV29-1 to TRBJ1-2; D gene ambiguous. CDR3 length: 9 amino acids. Germline lookup yields CDR1 SQVTM and CDR2 ANQGSEA. The CDR3 coding sequence is TGCAGCTTCGACTATAGCTACACCTTC. Translated, it gives CSFDYSYTF.

This clonotype was seen a few times. CDR3 amino acids: CASSHDRGREETQYF. The DNA of the CDR3 is TGCGCCAGCAGCCATGACAGGGGGCGCGAAGAGACCCAGTACTTC. This sequence joins TRBV4-1 and TRBJ2-5; 10 bases agree with TRBD1. This CDR3 has 15 residues. J gave up 3 bases and V 3 bases, and 4 bases lay outside the gene matches. The germline V gene encodes CDR1 MGHRA and CDR2 YSYEKL.